The entry below describes one T cell receptor beta chain. The CDR3 spans 13 residues. Germline CDR1 is LNHNV and CDR2 is YYDKDF (reference sequence). Trimming removed 3 bases from V and 10 bases from J, with 10 bases in between. Authors' methods: Using reference gene primer amplification, nucleated cell counts were estimated. TCRdb's copy holds only in-frame clones and misses some; the assay was immunoSEQ multiplex PCR. Clonal size and the V and J genes are those of that table, whereas D and trimming came from the DNA. The sample holds about 81,000 clones, around 91% seen once. This entry comes from a study of blood T cell repertoires in COVID-19. Study summary: Samples came from the United States, Italy and Spain, spanning acute and convalescent COVID-19. PBMCs, B-cell-depleted T cells, or T cells were the source of the cDNA or gDNA that made up the material.

The source of this sequence is a man in his 70s with active or convalescent COVID-19. The chain combines TRBV15 with TRBJ1-6; D not certain. What was sequenced was peripheral blood. The CDR3 DNA follows: TGTGCCACCAGCAGGCGGGCATCATCACCCCTCCACTTT. This encodes CATSRRASSPLHF.